This T cell receptor beta chain was sequenced in a study of CD8 T cells in ankylosing spondylitis. Findings of the study overall: Prior literature has documented some motif variants in synovial fluid and blood from reactive arthritis. Among TCR beta sequences, a motif of eight or nine highly homologous variants appeared characteristic of ankylosing spondylitis blood. Within matched ankylosing spondylitis synovial fluid, disease-linked clones were reportedly significantly enriched.

Trimming took 0 bases from V and 4 from J, leaving 12 bases between them. The CDR3 contains 15 residues. Germline CDR1 reads PRHDT; CDR2 reads FYEKMQ (reference sequence). This clonotype showed up just a few times. Its specificity is not known. Researchers built TCR beta libraries using quantitative 5'-RACE with molecular barcodes. MiXCR, applied by TCRdb to the 5' RACE reads, yields one record per CDR3 protein. Here the sample spans around 340,000 distinct CDR3 sequences, 20% being singletons. The chain employs TRBV13 and TRBJ2-5; D gene ambiguous. Sequences were obtained from blood, either unsorted or a sorted T cell fraction (not recorded which). This clonotype was obtained from a male donor with ankylosing spondylitis or in good health (not recorded which). The CDR3, as DNA: TGTGCCAGCAGCTTAGGTGGTGCAATAGGAGAGACCCAGTACTTC. Protein: CASSLGGAIGETQYF.